The 29 T cell receptor beta chains listed next were all sequenced from one sample in a study of T cell responses to AZD1222 COVID-19 vaccine. Generated by immunoSEQ multiplex PCR, the TCRdb table keeps only in-frame clones and is missing some. This sample has over 120,000 clones, with around 90% found just once. Sequences were derived from peripheral blood, sampled on day 0 of AZD1222 vaccination. These receptor sequences come from an adult in good health.

The chain recombines TRBV10-1 with TRBJ2-5, with 7 bases lining up with TRBD1. The CDR3 sequence is 13 residues long. V gave up 5 bases and J gave up 5 bases; unmatched junction bases: 5. CDR1 is WNHNN and CDR2 is SYGVQD in the germline V gene (reference sequence). The CDR3 nucleotides read TGCGCCAGCAGTCCCGGGACAGCGGAGACCCAGTACTTC. Its translation is CASSPGTAETQYF.

The chain joins TRBV2 to TRBJ2-1; 9 bases are a match to TRBD1. The V segment lost 6 bases and the J segment 8 bases; nucleotides outside the gene matches: 5. Per germline, CDR1 SNHLY and CDR2 FYNNEI. The CDR3 is 13 amino acids. CDR3 nucleotides: TGTGCCAGCAGACAGGGGGCGGGCTATGAGCAGTTCTTC. Protein sequence: CASRQGAGYEQFF.

This rearrangement joins TRBV10-3 to TRBJ1-4; D gene ambiguous. V was clipped by 3 bases and J by 0 bases, with 8 bases between them. The CDR3 totals 15 residues. Germline CDR1 reads ENHRY; CDR2 reads SYGVKD. The CDR3 spells CAISEDGTTNEKLFF. CDR3 sequence (DNA): TGTGCCATCAGTGAAGATGGGACAACTAATGAAAAACTGTTTTTT.

The rearrangement links TRBV5-1 to TRBJ2-2; TRBD2 is a possible D gene (6 bases). The V gene's germline CDR1 is SGHRS and CDR2 YFSETQ. CDR3 length: 16 amino acids. V was cut by 2 bases and J by 4 bases, with 15 bases left in between. CDR3 in DNA: TGCGCCAGCAGCTTAGGTGGCGGGACGGTCACCGGGGAGCTGTTTTTT. Its protein is CASSLGGGTVTGELFF.

The CDR3 nucleotides read TGTGCCAGCAGCCAAGATCGGTACGGGGGGCTCGGCACCGGGGAGCTGTTTTTT. Protein sequence: CASSQDRYGGLGTGELFF. This rearrangement joins TRBV14 to TRBJ2-2, with D perhaps matching TRBD2 (7 bases). Germline values: CDR1 SGHDN, CDR2 FVKESK. Trimming shortened V by 0 bases and J by 4 bases, and 18 bases separated the two germline ends. The CDR3 extends over 18 amino acids.

This clone was counted a single time. The CDR3 sequence: CASSNGLSRETQYF. The CDR3, as DNA: TGTGCCAGCAGCAACGGACTATCCCGAGAGACCCAGTACTTC. The V and J genes are TRBV3-1 (or the pseudogene TRBV3-2) and TRBJ2-5, with D possibly being TRBD2 (6 bases). The CDR3 length is 14 residues. The germline V and J ends were trimmed by 5 bases and 4 bases, with 14 bases remaining between them. Germline CDR1 reads LGHDT; CDR2 reads YNNKEL (reference sequence).

This clone was counted a single time. The genes are TRBV19 and TRBJ1-1; 7 nucleotides agree with TRBD1. This CDR3 contains 13 residues. Trimming removed 6 bases from V and 5 bases from J; junction bases left unmatched: 6. Germline V gene lookup returns CDR1 LNHDA and CDR2 SQIVND (reference sequence). CDR3 DNA sequence: TGTGCCAGTAGATACGCAGGGGGAACTGAAGCTTTCTTT. Translation gives CASRYAGGTEAFF.

The rearrangement links TRBV7-3 to TRBJ2-1; no definite D call. The V gene's germline CDR1 is SGHTA and CDR2 FQGTGA. V lost 1 base, J lost 4 bases, and 8 bases lay in between. The CDR3 is 14 residues long. CDR3 bases: TGTGCCAGCAGCTTAATTGGCGGTTACAATGAGCAGTTCTTC. Translation gives CASSLIGGYNEQFF. The full variable domain, in which reference TRBV7-3 and TRBJ2-1 provide the parts outside the CDR3, is GAGVSQTPSNKVTEKGKYVELRCDPISGHTALYWYRQSLGQGPEFLIYFQGTGAADDSGLPNDRFFAVRPEGSVSTLKIQRTERGDSAVYLCASSLIGGYNEQFFGPGTRLTVL.

This rearrangement joins TRBV4-1 to TRBJ2-1; D unresolved. Germline-derived CDR1 and CDR2 are MGHRA and YSYEKL. The germline V and J ends were trimmed by 2 bases and 3 bases, with 11 bases remaining between them. The CDR3 runs 15 residues. In DNA form, the CDR3 reads TGCGCCAGCAGCCAAAGGTTCCTTCTCTACAATGAGCAGTTCTTC. It codes for CASSQRFLLYNEQFF.

The genes are TRBV28 and TRBJ1-1, with 11 bases that match TRBD1. Germline V gene data show CDR1 as MDHEN and CDR2 as SYDVKM. This CDR3 has 15 amino acids. With 4 bases clipped from V and 4 bases from J, the junction kept 5 bases outside the gene matches. CDR3 DNA: TGTGCCAGCAGTTCCATCGGGACAGGGGGCACTGAAGCTTTCTTT. Its translation is CASSSIGTGGTEAFF.

The J gene is TRBJ2-7, the V gene TRBV15; no clear D gene. Germline CDR1 and CDR2: LNHNV and YYDKDF (reference sequence). Trimming removed 0 bases from V and 2 bases from J, with 14 bases in between. There are 16 residues in the CDR3. The CDR3 region has the DNA TGTGCCACCAGCAGAGATATGGTCAGTAGGGCCTACGAGCAGTACTTC. Protein: CATSRDMVSRAYEQYF.

The J gene is TRBJ2-3, the V gene TRBV5-1; TRBD1 matches 9 bases. The CDR3 covers 19 residues. The germline gives CDR1 SGHRS, CDR2 YFSETQ. V lost 1 base to trimming and J lost 1 base; unmatched junction nucleotides: 13. The CDR3 is CASSLLAGRDRERTDTQYF. CDR3 nucleotides: TGCGCCAGCAGCTTGCTAGCCGGGCGGGACAGGGAGCGCACAGATACGCAGTATTTT.

The chain recombines TRBV7-9 with TRBJ2-3, with D tentatively TRBD1 or TRBD2 (6 bases each). This CDR3 has 16 amino acids. Germline V gives CDR1 SEHNR, CDR2 FQNEAQ (reference sequence). The V and J ends lost 0 bases and 2 bases respectively, with 12 bases between them. The CDR3 DNA follows: TGTGCCAGCAGCTTAGCTGCGGGACAAGTCACAGATACGCAGTATTTT. It specifies CASSLAAGQVTDTQYF.

The chain uses TRBV11-2 and TRBJ1-2; D gene uncertain. The CDR3 length is 18 residues. Germline CDR1 and CDR2: SGHAT and FQNNGV. Trimming stripped 5 bases from V and 2 bases from J, with 24 bases between. CDR3 sequence reads: CASSATPRRVSVNYGYTF. CDR3 nucleotide sequence: TGTGCCAGCAGCGCTACCCCGAGGAGGGTGTCGGTGAACTATGGCTACACCTTC.

This clone came up once. The gene calls are TRBV9 and TRBJ2-3; TRBD1 might be the D (5 bases). Trimming took 4 bases from V and 6 from J, leaving 15 bases between them. The CDR3 loop spans 14 amino acids. Germline V gene lookup returns CDR1 SGDLS and CDR2 YYNGEE. CDR3 amino acids: CASSPLSKGDTQYF. As DNA, the CDR3 is TGTGCCAGCAGCCCCCTCTCCAAGGGGGATACGCAGTATTTT.

V and J are TRBV28 and TRBJ1-1; D gene unclear. V shed 3 bases and J shed 3 bases, with 8 bases lying between them. CDR1 is MDHEN, CDR2 SYDVKM, per germline. The CDR3 has 13 amino acids. The CDR3 spells CASSLGPHTEAFF. The CDR3 nucleotides are TGTGCCAGCAGTTTGGGTCCTCACACTGAAGCTTTCTTT.

The chain combines TRBV3-1 (or the pseudogene TRBV3-2) with TRBJ1-1; 7 bases fit TRBD1. The length of the CDR3 is 13 residues. Germline-derived CDR1 and CDR2 are LGHDT and YNNKEL (reference sequence). With V trimmed by 3 bases and J by 3 bases, 1 base remained unmatched. The CDR3 DNA reads TGTGCCAGCAGCCACCAGGGGGACACTGAAGCTTTCTTT. This codes for CASSHQGDTEAFF.

The chain links TRBV5-1 to TRBJ2-1; tentative D call: TRBD2 (6 bases). Per germline, CDR1 SGHRS and CDR2 YFSETQ. The germline V and J ends were trimmed by 3 bases and 0 bases, with 13 bases remaining between them. There are 16 residues in the CDR3. The CDR3 here is CASSWANGSSYNEQFF. DNA for the CDR3: TGCGCCAGCAGCTGGGCAAACGGGAGCTCCTACAATGAGCAGTTCTTC.

V and J are TRBV30 and TRBJ2-2; a weak D match, TRBD1 (6 bases). This CDR3 comprises 14 residues. Trimming stripped 3 bases from V and 2 bases from J, with 10 bases between. Germline values: CDR1 GTSNPN, CDR2 SVGIG (reference sequence). The CDR3 DNA reads TGTGCCTGGAGCAGGGGAAGTAACACCGGGGAGCTGTTTTTT. The encoded protein is CAWSRGSNTGELFF.

The chain is built from TRBV3-1 (or the pseudogene TRBV3-2) and TRBJ2-1; the match to TRBD1 covers 7 bases. This CDR3 has 17 amino acids. Germline values: CDR1 LGHDT, CDR2 YNNKEL (reference sequence). Trimming took 3 bases from V and 2 from J; bases not matched to a gene: 10. The chain's CDR3 is CASSQSPGQRTYNEQFF. CDR3 in DNA: TGTGCCAGCAGCCAGTCCCCGGGACAGAGAACCTACAATGAGCAGTTCTTC.

The CDR3 here is CASSSGTGGNSPLHF. The CDR3 DNA is TGCGCCAGCAGCTCCGGGACAGGGGGGAATTCACCCCTCCACTTT. The chain combines TRBV5-1 with TRBJ1-6, with 11 bases that match TRBD1. Germline V gives CDR1 SGHRS, CDR2 YFSETQ. Trimming cost V 3 bases and J 7 bases; bases outside gene matches: 3. The CDR3 runs to 15 residues. Full variable domain (remainder filled in from reference TRBV5-1 and TRBJ1-6): KAGVTQTPRYLIKTRGQQVTLSCSPISGHRSVSWYQQTPGQGLQFLFEYFSETQRNKGNFPGRFSGRQFSNSRSEMNVSTLELGDSALYLCASSSGTGGNSPLHFGNGTRLTVT.

The CDR3 is CASGPGAGANVLTF. The DNA of the CDR3 is TGTGCTAGTGGCCCCGGGGCTGGGGCCAACGTCCTGACTTTC. The chain employs TRBV12-5 and TRBJ2-6; D is perhaps TRBD2 (5 bases). With 6 bases removed from V and 2 bases from J, the gap between germline ends came to 8 bases. The length of the CDR3 is 14 residues. CDR1 is LGHNT, CDR2 FRNRAP, per germline.

V usage is TRBV7-8 and J usage is TRBJ2-7; a possible D gene is TRBD2 (5 bases). Trimming cost V 6 bases and J 3 bases, with 12 bases left between them. Germline V CDR1 and CDR2: SGHVS, FQNEAQ. CDR3 length: 13 amino acids. The CDR3 nucleotides are TGTGCCAGCAGTTATTCTACTAGCTACGAGCAGTACTTC. Its translation: CASSYSTSYEQYF.

The chain recombines TRBV4-1 with TRBJ1-2, with 7 nucleotides matching TRBD1. This CDR3 is built from 13 residues. Looked up from germline, CDR1 is MGHRA and CDR2 is YSYEKL. With 1 base clipped from V and 6 bases from J, the junction kept 2 bases outside the gene matches. The CDR3 region has the DNA TGCGCCAGCAGCCAAGTAACAGGGGATGGCTACACCTTC. Translating it yields CASSQVTGDGYTF.

The chain links TRBV7-9 to TRBJ2-1; D is unresolved. Looked up from germline, CDR1 is SEHNR and CDR2 is FQNEAQ (reference sequence). CDR3 size: 12 residues. V lost 1 base, J lost 6 bases, and 4 bases lay in between. The CDR3 is CASSLVGNEQFF. CDR3 coding DNA: TGTGCCAGCAGCTTAGTTGGCAATGAGCAGTTCTTC.

The chain has TRBV6-1 and TRBJ1-2, with D possibly matching TRBD1 (6 bases). Trimming removed 0 bases at V and 7 bases at J, with 15 bases between. CDR3 length equals 15 residues. Germline V gene sequence: CDR1 MNHNS, CDR2 SASEGT. CDR3 sequence: CASSEAERGAFGYTF. The CDR3 bases are TGTGCCAGCAGTGAAGCCGAGCGGGGGGCGTTTGGCTACACCTTC.

This clone was seen only once. The CDR3 nucleotides read TGCAGCGGACTAGCGGGTTACGAGCAGTACTTC. Protein: CSGLAGYEQYF. The chain employs TRBV20-1 and TRBJ2-7; TRBD2 aligns across 11 bases. The CDR3 is 11 amino acids. CDR1 and CDR2 from the germline V gene are DFQATT and SNEGSKA (reference sequence).

The chain employs TRBV7-2 and TRBJ2-3; 15 bases line up with TRBD2. The CDR3 has 18 residues. Germline V gives CDR1 SGHTA, CDR2 FQGNSA. Losses at the gene ends were 5 bases for V and 5 bases for J; bases not matched to a gene: 11. The DNA for the CDR3 is TGTGCCAGCAGCCCCCGGACTAGCGGGAGGGCCTTGGGAGATACGCAGTATTTT. It encodes CASSPRTSGRALGDTQYF.

CDR3 sequence: CASSEYPSLNEQFF. The CDR3 coding sequence is TGTGCCAGCAGTGAATATCCTAGCTTGAATGAGCAGTTCTTC. The chain is built from TRBV25-1 and TRBJ2-1; weak D call: TRBD2 (5 bases). CDR3 length: 14 residues. V lost 0 bases and J 7 bases, leaving 10 bases between the germline ends. Germline values: CDR1 MGHDK, CDR2 SYGVNS.